This note documents a single T cell receptor (beta chain) sequence. This specimen belongs to a study of blood T cell repertoires in COVID-19. Looking at the study overall: Specimens from acute and convalescent COVID-19 originated in the United States, Italy and Spain. The analysed material was cDNA or gDNA that came from T cells, B-cell-depleted T cells, or PBMCs.

The CDR3 sequence is 15 residues long. Germline CDR1 MDHEN, CDR2 SYDVKM. Deletions cut 6 bases from V and 0 bases from J, with 15 bases between. In the authors' workflow: How many nucleated cells were present was estimated from reference gene primer amplification. Generated by immunoSEQ multiplex PCR, the TCRdb table keeps only in-frame clones and is missing some. D and trimming were read from the DNA, whereas the V and J calls and clone size are those reported in that table. Of 68,000 or so clones listed, roughly 88% were seen once; the top ten hold roughly 8.7%. Sequencing input: peripheral blood. This chain joins TRBV28 and TRBJ2-7; D is perhaps TRBD2 (5 bases). The source of this sequence is a man aged 25 to 45 with acute or convalescent COVID-19. The CDR3, as DNA: TGTGCCAGCAGCCCCAGAGGGATGAGCTCCTACGAGCAGTACTTC. Translated, it gives CASSPRGMSSYEQYF.